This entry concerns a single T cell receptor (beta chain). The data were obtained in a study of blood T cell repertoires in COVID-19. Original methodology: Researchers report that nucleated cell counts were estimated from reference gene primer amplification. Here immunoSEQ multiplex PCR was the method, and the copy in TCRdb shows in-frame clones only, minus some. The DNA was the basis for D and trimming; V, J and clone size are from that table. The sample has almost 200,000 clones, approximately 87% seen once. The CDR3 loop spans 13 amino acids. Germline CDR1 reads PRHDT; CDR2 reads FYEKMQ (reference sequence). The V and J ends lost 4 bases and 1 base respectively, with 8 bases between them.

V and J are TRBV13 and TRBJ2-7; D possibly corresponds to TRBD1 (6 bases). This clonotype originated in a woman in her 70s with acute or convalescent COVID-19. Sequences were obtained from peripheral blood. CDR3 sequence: CASSYTGSYEQYF. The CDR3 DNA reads TGTGCCAGCAGCTACACAGGGTCCTACGAGCAGTACTTC.